The 15 T cell receptor beta chains listed next were all sequenced from one sample in a study of shared clonotypes between healthy human individuals. Method: immunoSEQ multiplex PCR; TCRdb's copy keeps in-frame clones and lacks some. The sample includes about 700,000 clones, about 74% of them seen just once. Sequences were obtained from memory CD4+ T cells sorted from blood. The subset was: CD45RA-negative fraction. The receptors were gathered from a young woman in good health.

This clone was observed a single time. The chain couples TRBV5-6 to TRBJ2-7; 9 nucleotides align to TRBD2. Trimming cost V 4 bases and J 3 bases; bases outside gene matches: 11. Looked up from germline, CDR1 is SGHDT and CDR2 is YYEEEE. The CDR3 consists of 16 residues. The chain's CDR3 is CASSLLGAGGNYEQYF. CDR3 nucleotide sequence: TGTGCCAGCAGCCTGTTGGGAGCGGGAGGAAACTACGAGCAGTACTTC.

This clone was detected a few times. The chain couples TRBV10-2 to TRBJ2-5; tentatively, D is TRBD2 (5 bases). CDR1 is WSHSY, CDR2 SAAADI, per germline. Trimming removed 5 bases from V and 5 bases from J, with 12 bases in between. The CDR3 is 13 residues long. CDR3 protein: CASSPYGEETQYF. The CDR3 coding sequence is TGCGCCAGCAGTCCCTATGGGGAGGAGACCCAGTACTTC.

This clone is a singleton in its sample. This rearrangement joins TRBV6-4 to TRBJ1-1; possibly TRBD1 for D (6 bases). With 4 bases removed from V and 4 bases from J, the gap between germline ends came to 16 bases. The CDR3 length is 15 residues. Germline V gives CDR1 MRHNA, CDR2 SNTAGT. CDR3 region: CASSVLGGRSTEAFF. The CDR3 region has the DNA TGTGCCAGCAGTGTATTGGGGGGGCGTTCCACTGAAGCTTTCTTT.

The J gene is TRBJ2-7, the V gene TRBV6-5; the D is unclear. CDR3 length: 13 amino acids. Germline CDR1 reads MNHEY; CDR2 reads SVGAGI. Trimming cost V 0 bases and J 3 bases, with 6 bases left between them. CDR3 amino acids: CASSYSSLYEQYF. CDR3 coding DNA: TGTGCCAGCAGTTACTCGTCTCTCTACGAGCAGTACTTC.

The rearrangement uses TRBV2 and TRBJ2-5, with TRBD2 identical over 7 bases. CDR1 and CDR2 from the germline V gene are SNHLY and FYNNEI. The CDR3 runs 18 residues. The V segment lost 3 bases and the J segment 1 base; nucleotides outside the gene matches: 14. CDR3 DNA: TGTGCCAGCAGTGATTTTAGTTGGTGGGCTAGCGGCCAAGAGACCCAGTACTTC. This gives the protein CASSDFSWWASGQETQYF. The variable domain in full, completed from reference TRBV2 and TRBJ2-5, reads EPEVTQTPSHQVTQMGQEVILRCVPISNHLYFYWYRQILGQKVEFLVSFYNNEISEKSEIFDDQFSVERPDGSNFTLKIRSTKLEDSAMYFCASSDFSWWASGQETQYFGPGTRLLVL.

V is TRBV2 and J is TRBJ2-7, with 9 bases that match TRBD1. CDR1 SNHLY and CDR2 FYNNEI come from the germline V gene. J gave up 4 bases and V 7 bases, and 5 bases lay outside the gene matches. The CDR3 contains 13 residues. DNA of the CDR3: TGTGCCAGCAAATACAGGGGGCTTTACGAGCAGTACTTC. Its protein is CASKYRGLYEQYF.

This clone has only one observation. V usage is TRBV5-4 and J usage is TRBJ2-5, with D unclear. This CDR3 region has 14 residues. Between the trimmed V and J ends, which lost 0 bases and 5 bases, there was a span of 11 bases. CDR1 is SGHNT and CDR2 is YYREEE in the germline V gene (reference sequence). In DNA, the CDR3 is TGTGCCAGCAGCTTGGCCGGTGGGTATGAGACCCAGTACTTC. It encodes CASSLAGGYETQYF.

The V call is TRBV10-3, the J call TRBJ1-1; the match to TRBD1 covers 9 bases. This CDR3 has 13 residues. Germline V gene data show CDR1 as ENHRY and CDR2 as SYGVKD. After removal of 11 bases from V and 5 bases from J, the junction contained 9 bases not matched to a gene. CDR3: CASQGTGRTEAFF. The CDR3 coding sequence is TGTGCCTCACAGGGGACAGGGAGAACTGAAGCTTTCTTT.

V is TRBV28 and J is TRBJ2-6; 9 bases align to TRBD1. Losses at the gene ends were 7 bases for V and 3 bases for J; bases not matched to a gene: 10. Germline loops: CDR1 MDHEN, CDR2 SYDVKM. This CDR3 spans 17 amino acids. CDR3 sequence reads: CASKAGQGLGGANVLTF. The CDR3 DNA reads TGTGCCAGCAAGGCGGGACAGGGTCTTGGTGGGGCCAACGTCCTGACTTTC.

J is TRBJ1-2 and V is TRBV6-1, with TRBD1 matching 11 bases. Germline lookup yields CDR1 MNHNS and CDR2 SASEGT. The CDR3 runs 14 residues. Trimming cost V 6 bases and J 4 bases; bases outside gene matches: 4. CDR3 region: CASRDRGRFYGYTF. DNA for the CDR3: TGTGCCAGCAGGGACAGGGGGCGTTTCTATGGCTACACCTTC.

J is TRBJ2-1 and V is TRBV15; TRBD2 aligns across 11 bases. With V trimmed by 0 bases and J by 8 bases, 9 bases remained unmatched. The CDR3 is made up of 17 amino acids. In germline, CDR1 is LNHNV, CDR2 YYDKDF (reference sequence). CDR3 amino acids: CATSRDGGLAGGDEQFF. CDR3 DNA: TGTGCCACCAGCAGAGATGGGGGCCTAGCGGGAGGCGATGAGCAGTTCTTC. Looking up the rest from reference TRBV15 and TRBJ2-1 gives the full variable domain: DAMVIQNPRYQVTQFGKPVTLSCSQTLNHNVMYWYQQKSSQAPKLLFHYYDKDFNNEADTPDNFQSRRPNTSFCFLDIRSPGLGDTAMYLCATSRDGGLAGGDEQFFGPGTRLTVL.

This chain connects TRBV30 to TRBJ1-5, with 8 positions matching TRBD1. CDR3 length: 15 amino acids. Trimming took 2 bases from V and 4 from J; bases not matched to a gene: 7. Germline V gene data show CDR1 as GTSNPN and CDR2 as SVGIG (reference sequence). In DNA, the CDR3 is TGTGCCTGGAGTCTAGACAGGGGCGTAAATCAGCCCCAGCATTTT. Encoded protein: CAWSLDRGVNQPQHF.

The chain uses TRBV6-1 and TRBJ2-2; D unresolved. Trimming removed 7 bases from V and 3 bases from J, with 3 bases in between. The CDR3 sequence is 11 residues long. Germline CDR1 MNHNS, CDR2 SASEGT. CDR3 sequence: CASIYTGELFF. The DNA for the CDR3 is TGTGCCAGCATTTACACCGGGGAGCTGTTTTTT.

The chain couples TRBV11-2 to TRBJ2-5; no clear D. The tail of the sequence fits TRBJ2-7 better, so the J call may be wrong. The CDR3 extends over 14 amino acids. In germline, CDR1 is SGHAT, CDR2 FQNNGV. CDR3 loop: CASSLVHRSYEQYF. Written as DNA, the CDR3 is TGTGCCAGCAGCTTAGTACACAGATCCTACGAGCAGTACTTC.

The chain employs TRBV9 and TRBJ2-2; possibly TRBD1 for D (6 bases). This CDR3 region has 16 residues. The V gene's germline CDR1 is SGDLS and CDR2 YYNGEE. V shed 0 bases and J shed 1 base, with 10 bases lying between them. This CDR3 is CASSVGLGQNTGELFF. CDR3 in DNA: TGTGCCAGCAGCGTAGGCCTGGGACAGAACACCGGGGAGCTGTTTTTT.